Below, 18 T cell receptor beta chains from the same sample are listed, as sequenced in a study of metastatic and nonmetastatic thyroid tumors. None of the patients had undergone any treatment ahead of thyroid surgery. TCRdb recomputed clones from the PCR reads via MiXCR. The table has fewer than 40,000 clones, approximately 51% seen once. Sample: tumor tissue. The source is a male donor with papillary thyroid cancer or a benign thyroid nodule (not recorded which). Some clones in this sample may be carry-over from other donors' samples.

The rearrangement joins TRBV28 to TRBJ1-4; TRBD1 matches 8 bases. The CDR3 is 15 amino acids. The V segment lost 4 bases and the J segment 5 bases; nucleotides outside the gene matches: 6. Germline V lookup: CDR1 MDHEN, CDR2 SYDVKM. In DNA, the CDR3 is TGTGCCAGCAGTTGGAGGACAGGGTTAAATGAAAAACTGTTTTTT. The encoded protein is CASSWRTGLNEKLFF.

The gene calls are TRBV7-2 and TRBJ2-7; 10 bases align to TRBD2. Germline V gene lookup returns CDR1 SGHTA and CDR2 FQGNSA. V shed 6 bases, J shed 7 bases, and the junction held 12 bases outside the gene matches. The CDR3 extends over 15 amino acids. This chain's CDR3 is CASSRSGGILGEQYF. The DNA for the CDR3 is TGTGCCAGCAGTCGTAGCGGGGGGATACTGGGAGAGCAGTACTTC.

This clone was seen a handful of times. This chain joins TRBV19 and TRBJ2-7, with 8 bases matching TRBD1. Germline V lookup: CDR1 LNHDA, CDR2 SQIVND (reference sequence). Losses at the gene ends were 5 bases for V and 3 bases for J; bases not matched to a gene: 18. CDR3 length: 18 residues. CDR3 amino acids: CASSPRETGGRWNYEQYF. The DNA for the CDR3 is TGTGCCAGTAGTCCCCGTGAAACAGGGGGAAGATGGAACTACGAGCAGTACTTC.

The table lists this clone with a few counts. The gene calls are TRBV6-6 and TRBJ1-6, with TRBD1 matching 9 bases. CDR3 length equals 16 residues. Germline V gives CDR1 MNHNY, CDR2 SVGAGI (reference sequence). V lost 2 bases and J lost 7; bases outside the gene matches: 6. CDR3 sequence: CASSYGGQGVNSPLHF. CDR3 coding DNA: TGTGCCAGCAGTTACGGGGGACAGGGAGTAAATTCACCCCTCCACTTT.

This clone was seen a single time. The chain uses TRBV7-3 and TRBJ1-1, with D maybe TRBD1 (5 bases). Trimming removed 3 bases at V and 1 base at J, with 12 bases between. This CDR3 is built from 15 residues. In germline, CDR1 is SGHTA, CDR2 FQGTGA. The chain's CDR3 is CASSFDGASNTEAFF. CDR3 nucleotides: TGTGCCAGCAGCTTTGATGGGGCGTCGAACACTGAAGCTTTCTTT.

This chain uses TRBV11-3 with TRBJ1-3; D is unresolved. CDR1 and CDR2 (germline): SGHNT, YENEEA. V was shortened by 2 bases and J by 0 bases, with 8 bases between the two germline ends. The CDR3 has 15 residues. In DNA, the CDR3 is TGTGCCAGCAGCTTATTCTCGAGCTCTGGAAACACCATATATTTT. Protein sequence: CASSLFSSSGNTIYF.

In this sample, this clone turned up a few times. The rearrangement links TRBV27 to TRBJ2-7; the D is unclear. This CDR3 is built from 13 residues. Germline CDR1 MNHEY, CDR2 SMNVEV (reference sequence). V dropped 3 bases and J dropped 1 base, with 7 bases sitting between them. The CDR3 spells CASSFTLSYEQYF. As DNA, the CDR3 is TGTGCCAGCAGTTTTACGTTGTCCTACGAGCAGTACTTC.

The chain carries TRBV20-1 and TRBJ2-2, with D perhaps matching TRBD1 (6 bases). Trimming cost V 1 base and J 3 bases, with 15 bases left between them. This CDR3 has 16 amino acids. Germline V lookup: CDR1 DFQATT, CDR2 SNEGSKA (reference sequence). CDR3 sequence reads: CSARVAGTTHTGELFF. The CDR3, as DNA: TGCAGTGCTAGAGTAGCCGGGACAACCCACACCGGGGAGCTGTTTTTT.

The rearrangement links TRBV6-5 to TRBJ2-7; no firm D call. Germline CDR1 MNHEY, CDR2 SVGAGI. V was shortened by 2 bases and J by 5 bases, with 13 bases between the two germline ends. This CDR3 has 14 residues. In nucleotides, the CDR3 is TGTGCCAGCAGTTACGTACCCGCTAATAACGAGCAGTACTTC. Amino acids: CASSYVPANNEQYF.

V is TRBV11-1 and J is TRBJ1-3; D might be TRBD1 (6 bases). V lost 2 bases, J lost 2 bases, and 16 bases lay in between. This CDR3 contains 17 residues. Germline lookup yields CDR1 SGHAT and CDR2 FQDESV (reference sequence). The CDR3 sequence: CASSLRRQDPAGNTIYF. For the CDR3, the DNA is TGTGCCAGCAGCTTACGCCGACAGGATCCGGCTGGAAACACCATATATTTT.

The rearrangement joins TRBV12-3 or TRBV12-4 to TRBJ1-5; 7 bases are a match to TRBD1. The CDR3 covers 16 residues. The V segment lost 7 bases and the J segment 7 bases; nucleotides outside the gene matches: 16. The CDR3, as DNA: TGTGCCAGCAATCCCGGCGGGAACAGGGGTGGCCAGCCCCAGCATTTT. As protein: CASNPGGNRGGQPQHF.

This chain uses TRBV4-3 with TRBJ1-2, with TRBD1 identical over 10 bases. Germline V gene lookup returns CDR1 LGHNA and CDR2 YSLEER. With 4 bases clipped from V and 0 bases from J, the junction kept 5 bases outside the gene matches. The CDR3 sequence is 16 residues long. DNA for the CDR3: TGCGCCAGCAGCCGAGTGACAGGGGGCTCTAACTATGGCTACACCTTC. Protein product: CASSRVTGGSNYGYTF.

CDR3 DNA: TGTGCCACCTCGGACAGGGAAAATCAGCCCCAGCATTTT. Its translation is CATSDRENQPQHF. The chain combines TRBV19 with TRBJ1-5, with 8 positions matching TRBD1. V shed 10 bases and J 4 bases; nucleotides not matched to a gene: 6. This CDR3 contains 13 residues. The germline V gene has CDR1 LNHDA and CDR2 SQIVND (reference sequence). Combining the CDR3 with reference TRBV19 and TRBJ1-5 gives the whole variable domain DGGITQSPKYLFRKEGQNVTLSCEQNLNHDAMYWYRQDPGQGLRLIYYSQIVNDFQKGDIAEGYSVSREKKESFPLTVTSAQKNPTAFYLCATSDRENQPQHFGDGTRLSIL.

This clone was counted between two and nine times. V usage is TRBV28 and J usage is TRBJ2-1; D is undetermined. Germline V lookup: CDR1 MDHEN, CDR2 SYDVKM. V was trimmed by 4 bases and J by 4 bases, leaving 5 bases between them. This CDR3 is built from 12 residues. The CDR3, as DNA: TGTGCCAGCAGTTACAGTTACAATGAGCAGTTCTTC. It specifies CASSYSYNEQFF.

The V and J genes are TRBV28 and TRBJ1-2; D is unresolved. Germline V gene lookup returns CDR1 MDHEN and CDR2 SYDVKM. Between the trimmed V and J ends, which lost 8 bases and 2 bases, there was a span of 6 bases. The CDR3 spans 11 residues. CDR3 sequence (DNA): TGTGCCAGCGAAAGCAACTATGGCTACACCTTC. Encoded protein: CASESNYGYTF.

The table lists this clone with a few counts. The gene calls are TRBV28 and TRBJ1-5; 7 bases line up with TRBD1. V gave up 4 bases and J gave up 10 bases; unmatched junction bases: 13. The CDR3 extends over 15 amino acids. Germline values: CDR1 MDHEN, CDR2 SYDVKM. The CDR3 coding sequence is TGTGCCAGCAGTTCAATTTACAGGGGTTGGCATCCCCAGCATTTT. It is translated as CASSSIYRGWHPQHF. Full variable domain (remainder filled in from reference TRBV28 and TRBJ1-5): DVKVTQSSRYLVKRTGEKVFLECVQDMDHENMFWYRQDPGLGLRLIYFSYDVKMKEKGDIPEGYSVSREKKERFSLILESASTNQTSMYLCASSSIYRGWHPQHFGDGTRLSIL.

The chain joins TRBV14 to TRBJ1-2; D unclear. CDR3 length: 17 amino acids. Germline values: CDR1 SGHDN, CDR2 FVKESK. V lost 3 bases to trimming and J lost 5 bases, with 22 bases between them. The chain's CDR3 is CASSQDLNRDTRYGYTF. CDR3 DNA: TGTGCCAGCAGCCAGGACCTTAACCGGGATACCCGTTATGGCTACACCTTC.

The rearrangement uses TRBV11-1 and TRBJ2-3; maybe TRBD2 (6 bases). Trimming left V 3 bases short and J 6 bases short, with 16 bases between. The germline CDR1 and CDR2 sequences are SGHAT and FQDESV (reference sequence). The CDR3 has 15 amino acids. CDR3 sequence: CASSFFPGDLDTQYF. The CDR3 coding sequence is TGTGCCAGCAGCTTCTTCCCGGGAGACCTGGATACGCAGTATTTT.